The text below deals with one TCR beta chain. Its specificity is not known. The entry originates in a study of cytomegalovirus exposure and HLA in healthy donors. Study results and caveats: According to the study, about 180 TCR beta chains were cytomegalovirus-associated. It was reportedly the case that the classifier diagnosed cytomegalovirus status with high specificity and sensitivity. In vitro data verified three CMV-associated chains as specific for CMV antigens.

The donors were members of the approximately 120-subject validation cohort (separate from the approximately 730-subject first cohort). Generated by immunoSEQ multiplex PCR, the TCRdb table keeps only in-frame clones and is missing some. The sample records more than 20,000 clones, around 97% being singletons. The CDR3 is made up of 17 amino acids. Per germline, CDR1 SGHNT and CDR2 YENEEA. J was trimmed by 3 bases and V by 4 bases; bases with no gene match: 9. The source is a man aged 25 to 40 in good health and CMV-seropositive. The specimen was PBMCs. This chain joins TRBV11-3 and TRBJ2-1; 10 bases are a match to TRBD2. The CDR3 bases are TGTGCCAGCAGCTCCCTGGGGGGGACTAGCGTCTACAATGAGCAGTTCTTC. Translating it yields CASSSLGGTSVYNEQFF.